A single sample is the source of the 25 T cell receptor beta chains below, sequenced in a study of cytomegalovirus exposure and HLA in healthy donors. TCRdb's copy holds only in-frame clones and misses some; the assay was immunoSEQ multiplex PCR. This sample has roughly 140,000 clones; 85% to 90% occur once, and the top ten carry roughly 9%. What was sequenced was PBMCs. The receptor set was obtained from a man younger than 35 in good health and CMV-seropositive.

J is TRBJ1-2 and V is TRBV6-5; TRBD1 agrees at 10 bases. CDR1 MNHEY and CDR2 SVGAGI come from the germline V gene. V shed 6 bases, J shed 8 bases, and the junction held 9 bases outside the gene matches. The CDR3 extends over 14 amino acids. As DNA, the CDR3 is TGTGCCAGCAGACGGACGACAGGGGGCTACGGCTACACCTTC. It codes for CASRRTTGGYGYTF.

This chain connects TRBV6-1 to TRBJ2-2; D not certain. Trimming pared 6 bases from V and 1 base from J, leaving 9 bases between. The CDR3 consists of 14 residues. Germline V gene sequence: CDR1 MNHNS, CDR2 SASEGT. The CDR3 protein is CASRRSGNTGELFF. CDR3 coding DNA: TGTGCCAGCAGGCGTTCCGGGAACACCGGGGAGCTGTTTTTT.

The chain employs TRBV19 and TRBJ2-1; 9 bases match TRBD1. Per germline, CDR1 LNHDA and CDR2 SQIVND (reference sequence). This CDR3 comprises 15 residues. V lost 4 bases to trimming and J lost 5 bases; unmatched junction nucleotides: 6. The CDR3 bases are TGTGCCAGTAGTACTTCGAGACAGGGGGACAATGAGCAGTTCTTC. The encoded protein is CASSTSRQGDNEQFF.

This chain uses TRBV30 with TRBJ2-5; D is unresolved. Germline values: CDR1 GTSNPN, CDR2 SVGIG (reference sequence). Trimming removed 0 bases from V and 5 bases from J, with 4 bases in between. CDR3 length equals 11 residues. CDR3 sequence reads: CAWSVAETQYF. The CDR3 nucleotides are TGTGCCTGGAGTGTAGCCGAGACCCAGTACTTC.

This chain links TRBV15 with TRBJ1-2; tentative D call: TRBD1 (6 bases). CDR3 size: 15 residues. V was clipped by 5 bases and J by 7 bases, with 20 bases between them. Germline-derived CDR1 and CDR2 are LNHNV and YYDKDF (reference sequence). CDR3 in DNA: TGTGCCACCAGCCATCAGGGGACCAACGGTCGTGGCTACACCTTC. Translation gives CATSHQGTNGRGYTF.

The rearrangement links TRBV28 to TRBJ1-5; 8 positions match TRBD1. The CDR3 contains 14 residues. The V segment lost 5 bases and the J segment 5 bases; nucleotides outside the gene matches: 5. Germline V gives CDR1 MDHEN, CDR2 SYDVKM. The CDR3 DNA reads as TGTGCCAGCAGTACAGGACAGGGTTATCAGCCCCAGCATTTT. This codes for CASSTGQGYQPQHF.

The chain combines TRBV5-1 with TRBJ2-1, with unresolved D. The CDR3 spans 15 residues. Germline-derived CDR1 and CDR2 are SGHRS and YFSETQ. The V gene lost 1 base and the J gene lost 0 bases, with 8 bases spanning the gap. The CDR3: CASSLTDSSYNEQFF. The CDR3 region has the DNA TGCGCCAGCAGCTTGACCGATAGCTCCTACAATGAGCAGTTCTTC.

The count of this clone is one. The chain employs TRBV7-3 and TRBJ2-1; maybe TRBD2 (6 bases). In germline, CDR1 is SGHTA, CDR2 FQGTGA. The V end lost 2 bases, the J end lost 2 bases, and 10 bases lay between the germline ends. This CDR3 is built from 15 residues. CDR3 coding DNA: TGTGCCAGCAGCTTAGGAGGGTCCGCCTACAATGAGCAGTTCTTC. Its protein is CASSLGGSAYNEQFF.

The V gene is TRBV25-1, the J gene TRBJ2-4, with TRBD2 matching 8 bases. This CDR3 has 17 residues. Germline trimming cut 5 bases from V and 2 bases from J; bases unmatched to any gene: 11. Per germline, CDR1 MGHDK and CDR2 SYGVNS. CDR3 in amino acids: CASSRGSGGPSKNIQYF. The CDR3 nucleotides are TGTGCCAGCAGTAGAGGGAGCGGGGGACCTTCCAAAAACATTCAGTACTTC.

The V gene is TRBV11-2, the J gene TRBJ2-1; 8 bases are a match to TRBD1. The CDR3 has 15 amino acids. Per germline, CDR1 SGHAT and CDR2 FQNNGV. J was trimmed by 3 bases and V by 7 bases; bases with no gene match: 8. For the CDR3, the DNA is TGTGCCAGCACCCCCGACAGGGGAAGCTACAATGAGCAGTTCTTC. This sequence encodes CASTPDRGSYNEQFF.

This rearrangement joins TRBV19 to TRBJ1-1, with D perhaps TRBD1 (6 bases). The CDR3 length is 15 residues. Per germline, CDR1 LNHDA and CDR2 SQIVND (reference sequence). V was cut by 2 bases and J by 1 base, with 11 bases left in between. For the CDR3, the DNA is TGTGCCAGTAGTATACAGGGCAGGGGGAACACTGAAGCTTTCTTT. Translating gives CASSIQGRGNTEAFF.

This sequence joins TRBV6-1 and TRBJ1-5, with D maybe TRBD1 (5 bases). V was cut by 1 base and J by 6 bases, with 13 bases left in between. Germline loops: CDR1 MNHNS, CDR2 SASEGT. The CDR3 is 15 residues long. The CDR3 loop reads CASSEGGWRGQPQHF. The CDR3 coding sequence is TGTGCCAGCAGTGAAGGGGGCTGGAGGGGTCAGCCCCAGCATTTT.

The gene calls are TRBV5-1 and TRBJ1-2, with D unresolved. Germline assignment: CDR1 SGHRS and CDR2 YFSETQ. V was pared by 4 bases and J by 0 bases, with 13 bases between. This CDR3 is built from 15 residues. The CDR3 sequence is CASSHPGIPNYGYTF. In nucleotides, the CDR3 is TGCGCCAGCAGCCACCCCGGGATACCTAACTATGGCTACACCTTC.

The chain recombines TRBV2 with TRBJ1-1; D is unresolved. Between the trimmed V and J ends, which lost 7 bases and 4 bases, there was a span of 13 bases. Germline V gene data show CDR1 as SNHLY and CDR2 as FYNNEI. The CDR3 spans 13 residues. The DNA of the CDR3 is TGTGCCAGCAAGAGGGTGTGGGGCACTGAAGCTTTCTTT. Encoded protein: CASKRVWGTEAFF.

The chain links TRBV2 to TRBJ2-5; 7 bases line up with TRBD1. Trimming took 6 bases from V and 3 from J; bases not matched to a gene: 7. Germline CDR1 SNHLY, CDR2 FYNNEI. The CDR3 runs to 14 residues. The CDR3 bases are TGTGCCAGCAGCCTCAGGGGGTATAAAGAGACCCAGTACTTC. Translated, it gives CASSLRGYKETQYF.

A word on this clone: Relative to the germline gene, one junction end is altered; a read error may explain this. The chain uses TRBV18 and TRBJ2-7, with 7 bases matching TRBD1. This CDR3 region has 14 residues. CDR1 and CDR2 from the germline V gene are KGHSH and LQKENI. The CDR3 sequence: CTSSPQGSSYEQYF. Here the CDR3 DNA reads TGTACCAGCTCACCACAGGGGTCATCCTACGAGCAGTACTTC. Together with reference TRBV18 and TRBJ2-7, the CDR3 gives the full variable domain: NAGVMQNPRHLVRRRGQEARLRCSPMKGHSHVYWYRQLPEEGLKFMVYLQKENIIDESGMPKERFSAEFPKEGPSILRIQQVVRGDSAAYFCTSSPQGSSYEQYFGPGTRLTVT.

The rearrangement joins TRBV20-1 to TRBJ2-1; D gene ambiguous. The CDR3 extends over 11 amino acids. V gave up 7 bases and J gave up 4 bases, with 8 bases separating them. CDR1 DFQATT and CDR2 SNEGSKA come from the germline V gene (reference sequence). Written as DNA, the CDR3 is TGCAGTGTTGAGCCGTACAATGAGCAGTTCTTC. This translates into CSVEPYNEQFF.

This CDR3 reads CASSASGSSDTQYF. CDR3 DNA sequence: TGTGCCAGCAGCGCCAGCGGGAGTTCAGATACGCAGTATTTT. J is TRBJ2-3 and V is TRBV9; the match to TRBD2 covers 8 bases. V dropped 3 bases and J dropped 4; count of bases not matched to a gene: 4. CDR1 is SGDLS, CDR2 YYNGEE, per germline. This CDR3 has 14 residues.

Written as DNA, the CDR3 is TGTGCCAGCAGTGAAGCGCGCACAGCTAATCAGCCCCAGCATTTT. Its protein is CASSEARTANQPQHF. V and J are TRBV2 and TRBJ1-5; D unclear. The CDR3 sequence is 15 residues long. Trimming removed 0 bases at V and 4 bases at J, with 10 bases between. Germline V CDR1 and CDR2: SNHLY, FYNNEI. Drawing the rest from reference TRBV2 and TRBJ1-5, the complete variable domain is EPEVTQTPSHQVTQMGQEVILRCVPISNHLYFYWYRQILGQKVEFLVSFYNNEISEKSEIFDDQFSVERPDGSNFTLKIRSTKLEDSAMYFCASSEARTANQPQHFGDGTRLSIL.

The chain couples TRBV2 to TRBJ2-1; 7 nucleotides align to TRBD2. Looked up from germline, CDR1 is SNHLY and CDR2 is FYNNEI. J gave up 2 bases and V 4 bases, and 8 bases lay outside the gene matches. This CDR3 region has 16 residues. The CDR3 here is CASSAPLSGPYNEQFF. CDR3 DNA sequence: TGTGCCAGCAGTGCCCCCCTTAGCGGGCCCTACAATGAGCAGTTCTTC.

The V call is TRBV5-1, the J call TRBJ2-3, with D perhaps TRBD1 (5 bases). CDR1 SGHRS and CDR2 YFSETQ come from the germline V gene. V lost 2 bases and J 4 bases, leaving 11 bases between the germline ends. CDR3 size: 14 residues. The CDR3 here is CASSLGAAADTQYF. Written as DNA, the CDR3 is TGCGCCAGCAGCTTAGGGGCCGCCGCAGATACGCAGTATTTT. Full variable domain (remainder filled in from reference TRBV5-1 and TRBJ2-3): KAGVTQTPRYLIKTRGQQVTLSCSPISGHRSVSWYQQTPGQGLQFLFEYFSETQRNKGNFPGRFSGRQFSNSRSEMNVSTLELGDSALYLCASSLGAAADTQYFGPGTRLTVL.

J is TRBJ1-3 and V is TRBV2, with TRBD1 as a possible D gene (6 bases). This CDR3 has 17 residues. Trimming took 8 bases from V and 1 from J, leaving 21 bases between them. CDR1 and CDR2 from the germline V gene are SNHLY and FYNNEI. The DNA for the CDR3 is TGTGCCAGCCTTAGGGGGGGGCTCACCGGTTCTGGAAACACCATATATTTT. Amino acid sequence: CASLRGGLTGSGNTIYF.

The CDR3 DNA sequence: TGTGCCACCAGGGTGGCGGGGGGAGGTACCGGGGAGCTGTTTTTT. This encodes CATRVAGGGTGELFF. J is TRBJ2-2 and V is TRBV4-2, with 8 bases lining up with TRBD2. V lost 10 bases to trimming and J lost 5 bases; unmatched junction nucleotides: 12. The CDR3 contains 15 residues. CDR1 LGHNA and CDR2 YNFKEQ come from the germline V gene.

This chain joins TRBV18 and TRBJ1-3; 10 bases line up with TRBD1. The CDR3 extends over 14 amino acids. V lost 4 bases, J lost 6 bases, and 3 bases stayed unmatched. Germline CDR1 and CDR2: KGHSH and LQKENI. CDR3 sequence: CASSRGQGENTIYF. The CDR3 DNA reads TGTGCCAGCTCACGCGGACAGGGGGAAAACACCATATATTTT.

This clone was seen a few times. This chain joins TRBV5-6 and TRBJ2-1; possibly TRBD2 for D (6 bases). The V gene's germline CDR1 is SGHDT and CDR2 YYEEEE. V lost 3 bases to trimming and J lost 7 bases, with 23 bases between them. The CDR3 extends over 17 amino acids. The CDR3 reads CASSWMGSGVDGNEQFF. The CDR3 nucleotides are TGTGCCAGCAGCTGGATGGGTTCGGGAGTTGATGGAAATGAGCAGTTCTTC.